This T cell receptor beta chain originates from a study of blood T cell repertoires in COVID-19. Study summary: PBMCs, B-cell-depleted T cells, or T cells were the source of the cDNA or gDNA that made up the material.

The germline gives CDR1 SNHLY, CDR2 FYNNEI. The CDR3 totals 13 residues. Trimming cost V 4 bases and J 0 bases, with 4 bases left between them. As originally analysed: Amplification of reference gene primers provided the estimated nucleated cell counts. The protocol was immunoSEQ multiplex PCR, while the TCRdb copy is restricted to in-frame clones and leaves out a portion. The V and J calls and clone size are taken from that table; D and trimming were inferred from the DNA. The sample holds roughly 320,000 clones, more than 75% seen once. Material: peripheral blood. The clonotype comes from a man between 65 and 85 years old with acute or convalescent COVID-19. The rearrangement uses TRBV2 and TRBJ1-5; D unresolved. CDR3 in amino acids: CASSAYSNQPQHF. Here the CDR3 DNA reads TGTGCCAGCAGTGCCTATAGCAATCAGCCCCAGCATTTT.